The 11 T cell receptor beta chains below were found in one sample sequenced in a study of early T cells in non-severe SARS-CoV-2 infection. TCRdb redid the calling of the 5' RACE reads with MiXCR, one entry per CDR3 protein. The repertoire has some 80,000 distinct CDR3 sequences, approximately 5% of them found once; the top ten carry roughly 6.6%. The sample consisted of whole blood, taken at baseline. The receptors were gathered from an adult who was a healthcare worker with PCR-confirmed SARS-CoV-2 infection or an uninfected control (not recorded which).

This clonotype was counted only a few times. V and J are TRBV18 and TRBJ1-2; D gene unclear. The CDR3 consists of 14 residues. Germline-derived CDR1 and CDR2 are KGHSH and LQKENI. Trimming pared 0 bases from V and 4 bases from J, leaving 9 bases between. The CDR3 spells CASSPPTATYGYTF. The CDR3 DNA is TGTGCCAGCTCACCACCGACGGCTACCTATGGCTACACCTTC.

This chain joins TRBV18 and TRBJ2-5; D uncertain. The V end lost 4 bases, the J end lost 2 bases, and 8 bases lay between the germline ends. From germline, CDR1 is KGHSH and CDR2 LQKENI. This CDR3 spans 13 amino acids. Here the CDR3 reads CASSQIEQETQYF. CDR3 DNA sequence: TGTGCCAGCTCACAGATTGAGCAAGAGACCCAGTACTTC. The full variable domain, its missing parts supplied by reference TRBV18 and TRBJ2-5, is NAGVMQNPRHLVRRRGQEARLRCSPMKGHSHVYWYRQLPEEGLKFMVYLQKENIIDESGMPKERFSAEFPKEGPSILRIQQVVRGDSAAYFCASSQIEQETQYFGPGTRLLVL.

Only a few counts were recorded for this clonotype. The gene calls are TRBV2 and TRBJ2-5; no reliable D call. Trimming took off 2 bases at V and 2 bases at J, with 6 bases between the two ends. Per germline, CDR1 SNHLY and CDR2 FYNNEI. CDR3 size: 13 residues. The CDR3: CASSELEQETQYF. The CDR3 DNA sequence: TGTGCCAGCAGTGAACTTGAGCAAGAGACCCAGTACTTC.

This clonotype was observed at least ten times. V gene TRBV20-1 combines with J gene TRBJ1-5, with D possibly being TRBD1 (5 bases). There are 16 residues in the CDR3. The germline V gene has CDR1 DFQATT and CDR2 SNEGSKA (reference sequence). Trimming took 2 bases from V and 6 from J, leaving 20 bases between them. CDR3 amino acids: CSARPGTSLGRQPQHF. For the CDR3, the DNA is TGCAGTGCTAGACCCGGGACTTCCCTTGGTCGTCAGCCCCAGCATTTT.

This clonotype was observed at least ten times. V and J are TRBV6-5 and TRBJ1-4, with D hard to call. With 2 bases removed from V and 2 bases from J, the gap between germline ends came to 9 bases. The CDR3 contains 15 residues. CDR1 is MNHEY, CDR2 SVGAGI, per germline. This chain's CDR3 is CASSYRRRTNEKLFF. The CDR3 DNA follows: TGTGCCAGCAGTTACCGCAGACGGACTAATGAAAAACTGTTTTTT.

The V and J genes are TRBV4-1 and TRBJ1-2; maybe TRBD1 (5 bases). The ends were cut back, 2 bases at V and 2 bases at J, with 12 bases in the middle. Germline V CDR1 and CDR2: MGHRA, YSYEKL. This CDR3 has 15 amino acids. CDR3 bases: TGCGCCAGCAGCCAATACGAACAGGCCAACTATGGCTACACCTTC. Residues: CASSQYEQANYGYTF.

This clonotype was detected ten times or more. The chain has TRBV30 and TRBJ2-7; 8 positions agree with TRBD1. V shed 5 bases and J 1 base; nucleotides not matched to a gene: 7. CDR1 GTSNPN and CDR2 SVGIG come from the germline V gene (reference sequence). This CDR3 spans 14 amino acids. As DNA, the CDR3 is TGTGCCTGGCATCCCGGGACAGGATCCTACGAGCAGTACTTC. The encoded protein is CAWHPGTGSYEQYF. Variable domain in full (rest from reference TRBV30 and TRBJ2-7): SQTIHQWPATLVQPVGSPLSLECTVEGTSNPNLYWYRQAAGRGLQLLFYSVGIGQISSEVPQNLSASRPQDRQFILSSKKLLLSDSGFYLCAWHPGTGSYEQYFGPGTRLTVT.

This clonotype was detected ten times or more. The genes are TRBV7-2 and TRBJ1-1; weak D call: TRBD1 (5 bases). This CDR3 spans 11 amino acids. V was shortened by 3 bases and J by 9 bases, with 8 bases between the two germline ends. Looked up from germline, CDR1 is SGHTA and CDR2 is FQGNSA. The DNA for the CDR3 is TGTGCCAGCAGCTTTGGGGGGAAAGCTTTCTTT. It codes for CASSFGGKAFF.

In this sample, this clonotype turned up many times. The chain is built from TRBV21-1 and TRBJ2-7; TRBD2 was called by the table and not checked on the DNA. TRBV21-1 is noted as a pseudogene. CDR3 size: 20 residues. This chain's CDR3 is CASSIPRWRETPPRTYEQYF. CDR3 nucleotides: TGTGCCAGCAGCATCCCCCGGTGGCGGGAGACCCCCCCGAGGACCTACGAGCAGTACTTC.

The chain has TRBV5-4 and TRBJ2-2, with 11 bases that match TRBD2. The germline V gene encodes CDR1 SGHNT and CDR2 YYREEE (reference sequence). The J segment lost 4 bases and the V segment lost 4 bases, leaving 6 bases of the junction unmatched. The CDR3 is 16 amino acids. The CDR3 bases are TGTGCCAGCAGCACCGGGACTAGCGGACCCACCGGGGAGCTGTTTTTT. It is translated as CASSTGTSGPTGELFF.

In its sample, this clonotype was seen many times. The rearrangement links TRBV5-6 to TRBJ2-1; D uncertain. V shed 2 bases and J shed 7 bases, with 16 bases lying between them. CDR3 length: 15 amino acids. Germline V lookup: CDR1 SGHDT, CDR2 YYEEEE. The CDR3 sequence is CASSFSHSVENEQFF. Written as DNA, the CDR3 is TGTGCCAGCAGCTTCTCACACTCAGTCGAGAATGAGCAGTTCTTC. Looking up the rest from reference TRBV5-6 and TRBJ2-1 gives the full variable domain: DAGVTQSPTHLIKTRGQQVTLRCSPKSGHDTVSWYQQALGQGPQFIFQYYEEEERQRGNFPDRFSGHQFPNYSSELNVNALLLGDSALYLCASSFSHSVENEQFFGPGTRLTVL.